This entry is about one TCR beta chain. This CDR3 is built from 15 residues. V dropped 9 bases and J dropped 4; count of bases not matched to a gene: 11. Germline V gene sequence: CDR1 MDHEN, CDR2 SYDVKM. This specimen belongs to a study of chemoradiotherapy in HPV16-positive cancers. Profiled with immunoSEQ multiplex PCR; TCRdb holds only in-frame clones, not every one. The sample includes about 8,000 clones, about 67% seen only once; the top ten take 25% to 40%. The receptor was derived from a human donor with HPV-associated anogenital cancer. The chain carries TRBV28 and TRBJ2-5; 10 positions match TRBD1. Sampling was carried out from a patient who underwent chemoradiotherapy. CDR3 nucleotide sequence: TGTGCCAGTAAAAAGGGACAGGGGTTTATAGAGACCCAGTACTTC. It encodes CASKKGQGFIETQYF.